These 9 T cell receptor beta chains came from one sample sequenced in a study of shared clonotypes between healthy human individuals (dated by TCRdb to about 2020). The library was generated by the immunoSEQ multiplex PCR assay. Held by TCRdb, this immuneACCESS table contains in-frame sequences only and omits some clones. Under half of the omission traces to an unresolved V gene where checked; the cause of the rest is unknown. The sample has around 1.9 million clones on record, around 93% of them singletons. 1.5% to 2% of the sample is held by the ten biggest clonotypes. CD8 naive samples were CD45RO-negative cells positively selected for CCR7, giving a CD45RA+CCR7+ population that excluded TemRA cells. Sequencing used naive CD8+ T cells from PBMCs. The cell subset or site label, as the study defines it: CD45RA+CCR7+. Receptors originate from a man aged 18 to 29 in good health. Some clones in this sample may be carry-over from other donors' samples.

The V and J genes are TRBV11-2 and TRBJ2-1, with D hard to call. The V end was cut by 1 base, the J end by 8 bases, with 15 bases between. The CDR3 runs 15 residues. Germline V gene data show CDR1 as SGHAT and CDR2 as FQNNGV. CDR3 amino acids: CASSLAPRKVDEQFF. The CDR3 DNA follows: TGTGCCAGCAGCTTAGCCCCTCGTAAGGTCGATGAGCAGTTCTTC.

The chain carries TRBV2 and TRBJ2-7; D is tentatively TRBD1 or TRBD2 (5 bases each). The V end lost 6 bases, the J end lost 4 bases, and 13 bases lay between the germline ends. The V gene's germline CDR1 is SNHLY and CDR2 FYNNEI. The CDR3 contains 13 residues. This chain's CDR3 is CASRPGSEYEQYF. As DNA, the CDR3 is TGTGCCAGCAGGCCAGGGAGTGAGTACGAGCAGTACTTC.

The rearrangement uses TRBV5-1 and TRBJ2-3; TRBD2 agrees at 12 bases. Germline CDR1 reads SGHRS; CDR2 reads YFSETQ. The CDR3 is 16 amino acids. V lost 4 bases to trimming and J lost 4 bases; unmatched junction nucleotides: 7. CDR3 residues: CASSETSGSYPDTQYF. As DNA, the CDR3 is TGCGCCAGCAGCGAGACTAGCGGGAGTTACCCAGATACGCAGTATTTT.

The J gene is TRBJ2-7, the V gene TRBV5-4, with a weak D call TRBD1 (6 bases). Germline V gene data show CDR1 as SGHNT and CDR2 as YYREEE (reference sequence). The CDR3 extends over 14 amino acids. V was cut by 4 bases and J by 7 bases, with 18 bases left in between. Here the CDR3 DNA reads TGTGCCAGCAGCGGGGGAACAGGGTTCGGGGAGCAGTACTTC. Its protein is CASSGGTGFGEQYF.

J is TRBJ1-3 and V is TRBV6-5; the D is unclear. V was pared by 0 bases and J by 6 bases, with 9 bases between. Germline V lookup: CDR1 MNHEY, CDR2 SVGAGI. This CDR3 has 14 amino acids. The CDR3 nucleotides are TGTGCCAGCAGTTACTCGAGCGAGCAAAACACCATATATTTT. Protein product: CASSYSSEQNTIYF.

The table lists this clone with many counts. This sequence joins TRBV5-4 and TRBJ1-2; weak D call: TRBD1 (6 bases). Germline V gene data show CDR1 as SGHNT and CDR2 as YYREEE (reference sequence). CDR3 size: 15 residues. Trimming shortened V by 4 bases and J by 4 bases, and 17 bases separated the two germline ends. The CDR3 sequence: CASSARGLGAYGYTF. The CDR3 region has the DNA TGTGCCAGCAGCGCCCGGGGGCTCGGGGCCTATGGCTACACCTTC.

The rearrangement joins TRBV6-1 to TRBJ1-2; TRBD1 matches at 10 bases. The CDR3 length is 15 residues. Germline assignment: CDR1 MNHNS and CDR2 SASEGT. V gave up 3 bases and J gave up 2 bases; unmatched junction bases: 3. CDR3 sequence (DNA): TGTGCCAGCAGTGACCTGGGACAGGGGAACTATGGCTACACCTTC. Its translation is CASSDLGQGNYGYTF.

The chain couples TRBV27 to TRBJ1-5; weak D call: TRBD1 (5 bases). The CDR3 is 17 amino acids. CDR1 is MNHEY, CDR2 SMNVEV, per germline (reference sequence). The V gene lost 6 bases and the J gene lost 1 base, with 19 bases spanning the gap. The CDR3, as DNA: TGTGCCAGCAGCGTAAGGGACCGCGGGTCGAGCAATCAGCCCCAGCATTTT. This translates into CASSVRDRGSSNQPQHF.

This chain links TRBV7-2 with TRBJ2-5; TRBD2 matches 12 bases. The CDR3 is 18 amino acids. The V gene end was trimmed by 5 bases and the J gene end by 2 bases; junction bases not matched to a gene: 12. Germline V gives CDR1 SGHTA, CDR2 FQGNSA. The CDR3 reads CASSLQRLAGGGQETQYF. The DNA for the CDR3 is TGTGCCAGCAGCCTACAGAGGCTAGCGGGAGGGGGTCAAGAGACCCAGTACTTC. Variable domain in full (rest from reference TRBV7-2 and TRBJ2-5): GAGVSQSPSNKVTEKGKDVELRCDPISGHTALYWYRQSLGQGLEFLIYFQGNSAPDKSGLPSDRFSAERTGGSVSTLTIQRTQQEDSAVYLCASSLQRLAGGGQETQYFGPGTRLLVL.